This T cell receptor (beta chain) derives from a study of cytomegalovirus exposure and HLA in healthy donors. Both 60 Vbeta primers and 13 Jbeta primers went into the PCR. TCRdb keeps only in-frame clones here, not all; method: immunoSEQ multiplex PCR. The sample lists about 160,000 clones, roughly 79% occurring once. This CDR3 has 16 amino acids. This TCR was sampled from a male donor in good health and CMV-seropositive. The chain has TRBV12-2 and TRBJ1-1; TRBD1, as called in the table, went unchecked against the DNA. TRBV12-2 is noted as a pseudogene. What was sequenced was PBMCs. CDR3 DNA: TGTGCAAGTCGCCCCGCAGGGGGCGGTTTGAACACTGAAGCTTTCTTT. It yields the protein CASRPAGGGLNTEAFF.